The 29 T cell receptor beta chains below all came from one sample that was sequenced in a study of cytomegalovirus exposure and HLA in healthy donors. Sequencing was performed with immunoSEQ multiplex PCR; in TCRdb, only in-frame clones are kept and a portion is missing. This table holds around 300,000 clones, roughly 90% found once. The material sequenced was PBMCs. These receptors were collected from a woman in her thirties in good health and CMV-seropositive.

The chain has TRBV5-1 and TRBJ2-7; 8 nucleotides line up with TRBD2. The V gene's germline CDR1 is SGHRS and CDR2 YFSETQ. The CDR3 spans 14 residues. With 2 bases clipped from V and 2 bases from J, the junction kept 3 bases outside the gene matches. In nucleotides, the CDR3 is TGCGCCAGCAGCTTTGGCGGGGGGACCTACGAGCAGTACTTC. Translation gives CASSFGGGTYEQYF.

This chain links TRBV4-2 with TRBJ1-4; TRBD1 matches at 7 bases. Looked up from germline, CDR1 is LGHNA and CDR2 is YNFKEQ. V gave up 4 bases and J gave up 4 bases; unmatched junction bases: 9. The CDR3 loop spans 16 amino acids. CDR3 sequence reads: CASSPQGTANNEKLFF. CDR3 DNA: TGTGCCAGCAGCCCCCAGGGGACAGCCAATAATGAAAAACTGTTTTTT.

The chain is built from TRBV27 and TRBJ1-1, with TRBD1 as a possible D gene (5 bases). V was clipped by 3 bases and J by 7 bases, with 9 bases between them. The length of the CDR3 is 12 residues. The germline gives CDR1 MNHEY, CDR2 SMNVEV (reference sequence). The CDR3 bases are TGTGCCAGCAGTTTGCTGGGGGATGAAGCTTTCTTT. Amino acid sequence: CASSLLGDEAFF.

The chain joins TRBV7-2 to TRBJ2-5; D possibly matches TRBD1 or TRBD2 (5 bases each). The germline V gene has CDR1 SGHTA and CDR2 FQGNSA. Trimming cost V 5 bases and J 7 bases, with 14 bases left between them. The CDR3 totals 13 residues. Written as DNA, the CDR3 is TGTGCCAGCAGCGCTTCGGGAACAGGGACCCAGTACTTC. Protein product: CASSASGTGTQYF.

The rearrangement links TRBV5-6 to TRBJ2-2, with D uncertain. This CDR3 region has 12 residues. Per the germline V gene, CDR1 is SGHDT and CDR2 is YYEEEE. V was cut by 0 bases and J by 12 bases, with 9 bases left in between. CDR3 sequence (DNA): TGTGCCAGCAGCTTGGGGCAGGTGAAGCTGTTTTTT. It codes for CASSLGQVKLFF.

The CDR3 DNA is TGCAGCGCAGTGGAGGGGCTCTACAATGAGCAGTTCTTC. Protein sequence: CSAVEGLYNEQFF. This sequence joins TRBV29-1 and TRBJ2-1, with TRBD2 as a possible D gene (6 bases). Between the trimmed V and J ends, which lost 7 bases and 3 bases, there was a span of 13 bases. Germline CDR1 SQVTM, CDR2 ANQGSEA. This CDR3 region has 13 residues.

The gene calls are TRBV28 and TRBJ2-5; D is possibly TRBD2 (6 bases). Trimming cost V 3 bases and J 7 bases, with 18 bases left between them. This CDR3 spans 15 amino acids. Germline V gives CDR1 MDHEN, CDR2 SYDVKM. CDR3 residues: CASSFFQDYFPTQYF. The CDR3 DNA reads as TGTGCCAGCAGTTTTTTCCAGGACTATTTCCCGACCCAGTACTTC.

This chain connects TRBV29-1 to TRBJ1-2; D ambiguous. V gave up 6 bases and J gave up 10 bases, with 24 bases separating them. Germline CDR1 SQVTM, CDR2 ANQGSEA. This CDR3 spans 14 amino acids. The CDR3 loop reads CSVTYFGPSLDYTF. The CDR3 DNA is TGCAGCGTGACATACTTCGGGCCCTCCTTGGACTACACCTTC.

The chain combines TRBV30 with TRBJ2-1; 7 bases are shared with TRBD1. Trimming removed 3 bases from V and 4 bases from J; junction bases left unmatched: 12. The CDR3 length is 16 residues. Germline V gives CDR1 GTSNPN, CDR2 SVGIG (reference sequence). The CDR3 loop reads CAWRSIRDSTYNEQFF. As DNA, the CDR3 is TGTGCCTGGAGAAGTATCCGGGACAGCACTTACAATGAGCAGTTCTTC.

The rearrangement links TRBV6-5 to TRBJ2-3, with TRBD2 matching 8 bases. The CDR3 has 15 amino acids. V shed 8 bases, J shed 1 base, and the junction held 8 bases outside the gene matches. Germline V lookup: CDR1 MNHEY, CDR2 SVGAGI. CDR3 nucleotides: TGTGCCAGCGGTGGATCGGGGGGGGGCACAGATACGCAGTATTTT. Amino acids: CASGGSGGGTDTQYF.

V and J are TRBV30 and TRBJ2-3, with unresolved D. The germline V gene has CDR1 GTSNPN and CDR2 SVGIG (reference sequence). The germline V and J ends were trimmed by 0 bases and 0 bases, with 13 bases remaining between them. This CDR3 spans 16 amino acids. The DNA for the CDR3 is TGTGCCTGGAGTGTACAAGAGCGTTCTAGCACAGATACGCAGTATTTT. Its translation: CAWSVQERSSTDTQYF.

This clone was observed once. J is TRBJ2-5 and V is TRBV7-7; 12 nucleotides agree with TRBD2. The V gene's germline CDR1 is SSHAT and CDR2 FNYEAQ (reference sequence). The CDR3 is made up of 14 amino acids. J gave up 2 bases and V 6 bases, and 1 base lay outside the gene matches. Here the CDR3 DNA reads TGTGCCAGCAGTCTAGCGGGGGGGCAAGAGACCCAGTACTTC. This codes for CASSLAGGQETQYF.

The chain recombines TRBV30 with TRBJ1-4; D is ambiguous. The CDR3 has 13 amino acids. V lost 5 bases, J lost 0 bases, and 7 bases lay in between. Looked up from germline, CDR1 is GTSNPN and CDR2 is SVGIG (reference sequence). The CDR3 sequence: CAWPGTTNEKLFF. CDR3 bases: TGTGCCTGGCCCGGGACAACTAATGAAAAACTGTTTTTT.

This clone has a single count. This chain joins TRBV14 and TRBJ1-2; TRBD1 matches 7 bases. Germline trimming cut 2 bases from V and 6 bases from J; bases unmatched to any gene: 9. Germline V CDR1 and CDR2: SGHDN, FVKESK. The CDR3 is 15 amino acids. The CDR3 loop reads CASSQQRQGGNGYTF. The CDR3 DNA reads as TGTGCCAGCAGCCAACAACGCCAGGGGGGGAATGGCTACACCTTC.

The chain employs TRBV28 and TRBJ1-1; 10 nucleotides line up with TRBD1. The CDR3 loop spans 16 amino acids. Germline V gives CDR1 MDHEN, CDR2 SYDVKM. V dropped 7 bases and J dropped 1; count of bases not matched to a gene: 9. For the CDR3, the DNA is TGTGCCAGCACTAATTCCCGGGACAGGGGGAACACTGAAGCTTTCTTT. This sequence encodes CASTNSRDRGNTEAFF.

This clone has just one count. The rearrangement uses TRBV29-1 and TRBJ2-5; 7 nucleotides align to TRBD2. The CDR3 loop spans 16 amino acids. V trimming: 1 base; J trimming: 2 bases; junction bases outside the gene matches: 10. The V gene's germline CDR1 is SQVTM and CDR2 ANQGSEA. The CDR3 sequence is CSVEGTILAVQETQYF. For the CDR3, the DNA is TGCAGCGTTGAAGGAACTATCCTAGCGGTGCAAGAGACCCAGTACTTC.

The count of this clone is one. The rearrangement uses TRBV19 and TRBJ2-7; D perhaps matches TRBD1 (6 bases). Looked up from germline, CDR1 is LNHDA and CDR2 is SQIVND (reference sequence). The CDR3 runs 14 residues. V was cut by 3 bases and J by 2 bases, with 11 bases left in between. CDR3 in amino acids: CASSITGPPYEQYF. As DNA, the CDR3 is TGTGCCAGTAGTATCACAGGGCCCCCCTACGAGCAGTACTTC.

The chain employs TRBV4-3 and TRBJ1-2; weak D call: TRBD1 (6 bases). Germline CDR1 LGHNA, CDR2 YSLEER. The V end lost 0 bases, the J end lost 7 bases, and 15 bases lay between the germline ends. The CDR3 extends over 15 amino acids. CDR3 amino acids: CASSQDQQGPGGYTF. CDR3 bases: TGCGCCAGCAGCCAAGACCAACAGGGCCCGGGTGGCTACACCTTC.

The rearrangement uses TRBV5-4 and TRBJ1-2; TRBD1 agrees at 9 bases. Per germline, CDR1 SGHNT and CDR2 YYREEE (reference sequence). The CDR3 length is 14 residues. The junction had 5 bases not matched to a gene; V was cut back by 4 bases and J by 4 bases. The CDR3 nucleotides read TGTGCCAGCAGCGCTGGGACAGGGCGCTATGGCTACACCTTC. It codes for CASSAGTGRYGYTF.

This clone was seen only once. The chain has TRBV19 and TRBJ1-1, with D hard to call. V gave up 6 bases and J gave up 6 bases, with 20 bases separating them. Germline V gives CDR1 LNHDA, CDR2 SQIVND (reference sequence). The CDR3 covers 15 residues. For the CDR3, the DNA is TGTGCCAGTAGATCCTATATGGTAAATTTTCCTGAAGCTTTCTTT. It specifies CASRSYMVNFPEAFF.

The chain has TRBV27 and TRBJ1-4, with 9 bases that match TRBD1. The V and J ends lost 5 bases and 5 bases, in that order; junction bases with no gene match: 6. The CDR3 is 15 amino acids. Germline V gene lookup returns CDR1 MNHEY and CDR2 SMNVEV (reference sequence). This CDR3 is CASSPFDRGNEKLFF. The CDR3 region has the DNA TGTGCCAGCAGTCCGTTCGACAGGGGGAATGAAAAACTGTTTTTT. The full variable domain, rest sourced from reference TRBV27 and TRBJ1-4, is EAQVTQNPRYLITVTGKKLTVTCSQNMNHEYMSWYRQDPGLGLRQIYYSMNVEVTDKGDVPEGYKVSRKEKRNFPLILESPSPNQTSLYFCASSPFDRGNEKLFFGSGTQLSVL.

The chain is built from TRBV14 and TRBJ1-2, with D tentatively TRBD1 (5 bases). V lost 1 base, J lost 8 bases, and 11 bases lay in between. The V gene's germline CDR1 is SGHDN and CDR2 FVKESK. This CDR3 is 13 amino acids long. The CDR3 nucleotides are TGTGCCAGCAGCCAAGCCGGGGGAGAAGGCTACACCTTC. This translates into CASSQAGGEGYTF.

The V call is TRBV6-5, the J call TRBJ2-2; TRBD1 matches 7 bases. Losses at the gene ends were 2 bases for V and 5 bases for J; bases not matched to a gene: 8. The CDR3 extends over 16 amino acids. Germline CDR1 is MNHEY and CDR2 is SVGAGI. The chain's CDR3 is CASSYHRQGTTGELFF. DNA for the CDR3: TGTGCCAGCAGTTACCATCGACAGGGCACAACCGGGGAGCTGTTTTTT.

The CDR3 here is CASSDMASGYNEQFF. The CDR3 bases are TGTGCCAGCAGCGATATGGCTAGCGGTTACAATGAGCAGTTCTTC. The V and J genes are TRBV28 and TRBJ2-1; 7 positions agree with TRBD2. CDR3 size: 15 residues. V gave up 6 bases and J gave up 4 bases; unmatched junction bases: 9. From germline, CDR1 is MDHEN and CDR2 SYDVKM.

The V call is TRBV7-2, the J call TRBJ1-2; maybe TRBD1 (5 bases). Germline assignment: CDR1 SGHTA and CDR2 FQGNSA. The length of the CDR3 is 14 residues. With 1 base removed from V and 2 bases from J, the gap between germline ends came to 8 bases. CDR3 in amino acids: CASSLDRRNYGYTF. For the CDR3, the DNA is TGTGCCAGCAGCTTAGACAGGCGAAACTATGGCTACACCTTC.

The V call is TRBV6-1, the J call TRBJ2-5; D is uncertain. The V end was cut by 6 bases, the J end by 5 bases, with 10 bases between. Germline V gene lookup returns CDR1 MNHNS and CDR2 SASEGT. The CDR3 has 12 residues. CDR3 sequence reads: CASSRQEETQYF. The CDR3, as DNA: TGTGCCAGCAGCCGACAAGAGGAGACCCAGTACTTC.

The chain carries TRBV28 and TRBJ2-7; possibly TRBD2 for D (5 bases). Deletions cut 4 bases from V and 2 bases from J, with 21 bases between. CDR1 MDHEN and CDR2 SYDVKM come from the germline V gene. The CDR3 is 17 residues long. CDR3 sequence (DNA): TGTGCCAGCAGTTCCAGTTTCGGAGGACGGAGAACCTACGAGCAGTACTTC. It translates to CASSSSFGGRRTYEQYF.

The V and J genes are TRBV11-1 and TRBJ2-2, with 8 bases aligning to TRBD1. CDR3 length equals 15 residues. Germline V CDR1 and CDR2: SGHAT, FQDESV (reference sequence). V lost 5 bases and J lost 6; bases outside the gene matches: 8. For the CDR3, the DNA is TGTGCCAGCAGCCCTTGGACAGGGATGGCCGGGGAGCTGTTTTTT. It specifies CASSPWTGMAGELFF.

The genes are TRBV18 and TRBJ2-7; 8 bases are a match to TRBD2. Looked up from germline, CDR1 is KGHSH and CDR2 is LQKENI. V lost 3 bases and J lost 10; bases outside the gene matches: 5. The CDR3 spans 12 residues. CDR3: CASSPRVAGQYF. As DNA, the CDR3 is TGTGCCAGCTCACCTCGGGTAGCGGGACAGTACTTC.